These 9 T cell receptor beta chains came from one sample sequenced in a study of early T cells in non-severe SARS-CoV-2 infection. TCRdb called the 5' RACE reads again in MiXCR, with one record for every CDR3 protein. The profile shows roughly 61,000 distinct CDR3 sequences, 9.5% to 14% of them singletons. Sequenced input: whole blood. The source is an adult who was a healthcare worker with PCR-confirmed SARS-CoV-2 infection or an uninfected control (not recorded which).

The rearrangement uses TRBV6-1 and TRBJ2-3; the match to TRBD2 covers 9 bases. CDR1 and CDR2 from the germline V gene are MNHNS and SASEGT. V was pared by 3 bases and J by 1 base, with 5 bases of the junction left unmatched. CDR3 length: 16 amino acids. CDR3 sequence (DNA): TGTGCCAGCAGTGAGTTTAGCGGGGGCGGCACAGATACGCAGTATTTT. It translates to CASSEFSGGGTDTQYF.

This clonotype was seen ten or more times. The rearrangement uses TRBV25-1 and TRBJ2-5; D is uncertain. The CDR3 spans 14 residues. Germline V gene data show CDR1 as MGHDK and CDR2 as SYGVNS. The ends were cut back, 1 base at V and 1 base at J, with 7 bases in the middle. The CDR3 DNA is TGTGCCAGCAGTGAATTGGGCACCCAAGAGACCCAGTACTTC. Translated, it gives CASSELGTQETQYF.

In its sample, this clonotype was seen many times. The chain employs TRBV18 and TRBJ1-2; D is possibly TRBD1 (6 bases). This CDR3 region has 12 residues. V lost 5 bases, J lost 4 bases, and 8 bases lay in between. Germline loops: CDR1 KGHSH, CDR2 LQKENI. The CDR3 here is CASSDRIYGYTF. The CDR3 DNA is TGTGCCAGCTCAGACAGGATCTATGGCTACACCTTC.

This clonotype was picked up many times. The gene calls are TRBV11-2 and TRBJ2-5, with 8 bases fitting TRBD1. The V and J ends lost 1 base and 4 bases, in that order; junction bases with no gene match: 5. In germline, CDR1 is SGHAT, CDR2 FQNNGV. The CDR3 has 15 residues. The CDR3 reads CASSLGQGSGETQYF. The CDR3 nucleotides are TGTGCCAGCAGCTTAGGACAGGGGTCCGGAGAGACCCAGTACTTC.

The chain is built from TRBV5-5 and TRBJ1-4; weak D call: TRBD1 (5 bases). The CDR3 has 14 amino acids. V was pared by 2 bases and J by 7 bases, with 12 bases between. The germline gives CDR1 SGHKS, CDR2 YYEKEE (reference sequence). The DNA of the CDR3 is TGTGCCAGCAGCTTACCAGGGTCCGTTGAAAAACTGTTTTTT. This codes for CASSLPGSVEKLFF.

This clonotype showed up just a few times. This chain connects TRBV5-4 to TRBJ1-3; D not certain. Per germline, CDR1 SGHNT and CDR2 YYREEE (reference sequence). The CDR3 runs to 15 residues. Trimming removed 4 bases at V and 3 bases at J, with 14 bases between. CDR3 sequence reads: CASSLRAGDGNTIYF. For the CDR3, the DNA is TGTGCCAGCAGCCTGCGAGCAGGCGATGGAAACACCATATATTTT.

This clonotype was detected ten times or more. CDR3 bases: TGTGCCAGCGGTAGTGACAATCAGCCCCAGCATTTT. Protein sequence: CASGSDNQPQHF. V and J are TRBV7-9 and TRBJ1-5; D not certain. V was trimmed by 8 bases and J by 3 bases, leaving 8 bases between them. This CDR3 is built from 12 residues. The germline V gene encodes CDR1 SEHNR and CDR2 FQNEAQ (reference sequence). Variable domain in full (rest from reference TRBV7-9 and TRBJ1-5): DTGVSQNPRHKITKRGQNVTFRCDPISEHNRLYWYRQTLGQGPEFLTYFQNEAQLEKSRLLSDRFSAERPKGSFSTLEIQRTEQGDSAMYLCASGSDNQPQHFGDGTRLSIL.

In this sample, this clonotype turned up a few times. This chain connects TRBV29-1 to TRBJ1-1, with a possible D match to TRBD1 (5 bases). CDR1 and CDR2 (germline): SQVTM, ANQGSEA. CDR3 length equals 14 residues. V lost 5 bases and J 7 bases, leaving 20 bases between the germline ends. This chain's CDR3 is CSVQPRDVGYEAFF. CDR3 sequence (DNA): TGCAGCGTTCAGCCACGGGACGTCGGATATGAAGCTTTCTTT. Using reference TRBV29-1 and TRBJ1-1 for the parts outside the CDR3, the full variable domain is SAVISQKPSRDICQRGTSLTIQCQVDSQVTMMFWYRQQPGQSLTLIATANQGSEATYESGFVIDKFPISRPNLTFSTLTVSNMSPEDSSIYLCSVQPRDVGYEAFFGQGTRLTVV.

This clonotype was counted a few times. This sequence joins TRBV27 and TRBJ1-4; no reliable D call. Per the germline V gene, CDR1 is MNHEY and CDR2 is SMNVEV (reference sequence). The CDR3 runs to 14 residues. V lost 3 bases and J lost 4, with 9 bases in between. DNA for the CDR3: TGTGCCAGCAGTTTTAGTGGGCTTAATGAAAAACTGTTTTTT. Residues: CASSFSGLNEKLFF. Full variable domain (missing parts from reference TRBV27 and TRBJ1-4): EAQVTQNPRYLITVTGKKLTVTCSQNMNHEYMSWYRQDPGLGLRQIYYSMNVEVTDKGDVPEGYKVSRKEKRNFPLILESPSPNQTSLYFCASSFSGLNEKLFFGSGTQLSVL.